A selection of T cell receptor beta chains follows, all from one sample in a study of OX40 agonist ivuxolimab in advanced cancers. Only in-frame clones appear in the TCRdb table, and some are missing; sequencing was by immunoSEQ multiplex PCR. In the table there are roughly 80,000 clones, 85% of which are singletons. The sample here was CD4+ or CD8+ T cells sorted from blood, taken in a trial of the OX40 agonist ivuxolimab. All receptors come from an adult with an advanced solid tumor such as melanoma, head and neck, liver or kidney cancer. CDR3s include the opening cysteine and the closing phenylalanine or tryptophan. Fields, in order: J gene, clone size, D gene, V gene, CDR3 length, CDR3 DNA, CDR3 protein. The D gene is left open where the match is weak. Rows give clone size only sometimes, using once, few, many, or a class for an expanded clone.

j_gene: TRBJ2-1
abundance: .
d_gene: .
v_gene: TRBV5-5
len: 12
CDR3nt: TGTGCCAGCAGCTCCCCCGTGAGCAAGCAGTTCTTC
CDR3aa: CASSSPVSKQFF

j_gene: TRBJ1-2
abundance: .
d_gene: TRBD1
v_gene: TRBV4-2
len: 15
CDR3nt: TGTGCCAGCAGCCATCCCGACAGGGCGGCCTATGGCTACACCTTC
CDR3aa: CASSHPDRAAYGYTF

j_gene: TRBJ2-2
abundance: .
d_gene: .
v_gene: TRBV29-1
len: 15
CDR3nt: TGCAGCGAAAAACCGGGACACCCGAACACCGGGGAGCTGTTTTTT
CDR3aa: CSEKPGHPNTGELFF

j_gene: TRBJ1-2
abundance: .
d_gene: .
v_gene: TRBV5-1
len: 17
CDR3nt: TGCGCCAGCAGCTTGGCCGTGGGTACATCTGGGGTCACCGGCTACACCTTC
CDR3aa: CASSLAVGTSGVTGYTF

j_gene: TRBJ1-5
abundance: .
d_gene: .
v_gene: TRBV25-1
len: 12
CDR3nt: TGTGCCAGCAGGGGGCCCAGTCAGCCCCAGCATTTT
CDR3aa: CASRGPSQPQHF

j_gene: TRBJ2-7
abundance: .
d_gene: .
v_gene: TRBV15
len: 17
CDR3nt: TGTGCCACCAGCTCCCGAACAGGGGGACTAATCTCCTACGAGCAGTACTTC
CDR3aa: CATSSRTGGLISYEQYF

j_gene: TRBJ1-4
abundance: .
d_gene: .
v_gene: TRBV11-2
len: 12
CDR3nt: TGTGCCAGCAGCTTAGATCGTGAAAAACTGTTTTTT
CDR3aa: CASSLDREKLFF

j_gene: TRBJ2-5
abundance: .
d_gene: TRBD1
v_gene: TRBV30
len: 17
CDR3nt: TGTGCCTGGAGTATAAGTGGTACAGGGGGGCCGCCGGAGACCCAGTACTTC
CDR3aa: CAWSISGTGGPPETQYF

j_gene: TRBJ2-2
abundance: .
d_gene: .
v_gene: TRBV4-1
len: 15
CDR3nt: TGCGCCAGCAGCCGTGGGGGACGGGGGACCGGGGAGCTGTTTTTT
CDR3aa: CASSRGGRGTGELFF

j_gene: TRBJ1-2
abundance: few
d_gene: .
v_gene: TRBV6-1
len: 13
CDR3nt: TGTGCCAGCAGTGAAGGCGTATACTATGGCTACACCTTC
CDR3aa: CASSEGVYYGYTF